This is a list of T cell receptor beta chains from one sample in a study of blood T cell repertoires in COVID-19. TCRdb keeps only in-frame clones here, not all; method: immunoSEQ multiplex PCR. The data show around 41,000 clones, around four fifths seen once. The sample taken for sequencing was peripheral blood. Source of these receptors: a woman of 80 years or more with active or convalescent COVID-19. The CDR3 runs from the conserved cysteine through the conserved F or W. Fields, in order: J gene, V gene, clone size, D gene, CDR3 DNA, CDR3 protein. D genes are given only for firm matches. Some rows have no size entry. The others give once, few or many, or a class for an expanded clone.

J gene: TRBJ1-3
V gene: TRBV6-6
clone size: -
D gene: TRBD1
CDR3 DNA: TGTGCCAGCAGTCAAAGATCCGGGACAGGGACCTCTGGAAACACCATATATTTT
CDR3 protein: CASSQRSGTGTSGNTIYF

J gene: TRBJ2-6
V gene: TRBV4-2
clone size: -
D gene: -
CDR3 DNA: TGTGCCAGCAGCCAAGATTGGGGCGCTGGGGCCAACGTCCTGACTTTC
CDR3 protein: CASSQDWGAGANVLTF

J gene: TRBJ2-4
V gene: TRBV30
clone size: -
D gene: -
CDR3 DNA: TGTGCCTGTCAGGAGGTTGGCAAAAACATTCAGTACTTC
CDR3 protein: CACQEVGKNIQYF

J gene: TRBJ1-4
V gene: TRBV7-2
clone size: once
D gene: -
CDR3 DNA: TGTGCCAGCAGCTGGACACGAAATGAAAAACTGTTTTTT
CDR3 protein: CASSWTRNEKLFF

J gene: TRBJ1-5
V gene: TRBV3-1/TRBV3-2
clone size: -
D gene: -
CDR3 DNA: TGTGCCAGCAGCCAAGGCGGGGAAAATCAGCCCCAGCATTTT
CDR3 protein: CASSQGGENQPQHF

J gene: TRBJ1-1
V gene: TRBV29-1
clone size: -
D gene: -
CDR3 DNA: TGCAGCGCCAAGACAGATATGAACACTGAAGCTTTCTTT
CDR3 protein: CSAKTDMNTEAFF

J gene: TRBJ2-7
V gene: TRBV28
clone size: -
D gene: TRBD1
CDR3 DNA: TGTGCCAGCAGTTTCGACGGGACAGGGTCGTTAGACGAGCAGTACTTC
CDR3 protein: CASSFDGTGSLDEQYF

J gene: TRBJ1-5
V gene: TRBV5-1
clone size: few
D gene: -
CDR3 DNA: TGCGCCAGCAGCCTCGCTGGGGGCCCTTATCAGCCCCAGCATTTT
CDR3 protein: CASSLAGGPYQPQHF

J gene: TRBJ1-1
V gene: TRBV5-1
clone size: few
D gene: -
CDR3 DNA: TGCGCCAGCAGCCGACAGTTAATGAACACTGAAGCTTTCTTT
CDR3 protein: CASSRQLMNTEAFF

J gene: TRBJ1-2
V gene: TRBV28
clone size: -
D gene: -
CDR3 DNA: TGTGCCAGCAACTCGGGTCCGGGACAAATCTATGGCTACACCTTC
CDR3 protein: CASNSGPGQIYGYTF

J gene: TRBJ1-2
V gene: TRBV28
clone size: -
D gene: -
CDR3 DNA: TGTGCCAGCAGGAGGCCCCTCGGGGATGGCTACACCTTC
CDR3 protein: CASRRPLGDGYTF

J gene: TRBJ2-7
V gene: TRBV6-6
clone size: -
D gene: -
CDR3 DNA: TGTGCCAGCAGTTGGGCTGCGGGCGGGCTCTCCTACGAGCAGTACTTC
CDR3 protein: CASSWAAGGLSYEQYF

J gene: TRBJ1-5
V gene: TRBV5-8
clone size: -
D gene: -
CDR3 DNA: TGTGCCAGCAGCTTGACAGGGATCGGCAATCAGCCCCAGCATTTT
CDR3 protein: CASSLTGIGNQPQHF

J gene: TRBJ1-1
V gene: TRBV10-3
clone size: -
D gene: -
CDR3 DNA: TGTGCCATCAGTGAGAATTCGGGGGGTGTTGAAGCTTTCTTT
CDR3 protein: CAISENSGGVEAFF

J gene: TRBJ2-1
V gene: TRBV30
clone size: -
D gene: TRBD2
CDR3 DNA: TGTGCCTGGAGTATACCCGGACTAGCGATTAATGAGCAGTTCTTC
CDR3 protein: CAWSIPGLAINEQFF

J gene: TRBJ1-1
V gene: TRBV3-1/TRBV3-2
clone size: -
D gene: -
CDR3 DNA: TGTGCCAGCAGCTTGGACTTGAACACTGAAGCTTTCTTT
CDR3 protein: CASSLDLNTEAFF

J gene: TRBJ1-1
V gene: TRBV5-4
clone size: -
D gene: -
CDR3 DNA: TGTGCCAGCAGCACAGACCAGAACACTGAAGCTTTCTTT
CDR3 protein: CASSTDQNTEAFF

J gene: TRBJ2-1
V gene: TRBV18
clone size: -
D gene: -
CDR3 DNA: TGTGCCAGCTCCGGAGCGAGTGGCCCCAATGAGCAGTTCTTC
CDR3 protein: CASSGASGPNEQFF

J gene: TRBJ2-2
V gene: TRBV6-2/TRBV6-3
clone size: -
D gene: TRBD2
CDR3 DNA: TGTGCCAGCAGCGAGACTAGCGGGAGGGCCTGGAGCACCGGGGAGCTGTTTTTT
CDR3 protein: CASSETSGRAWSTGELFF

J gene: TRBJ2-1
V gene: TRBV28
clone size: -
D gene: TRBD2
CDR3 DNA: TGTGCCAGCAGTTTGGGACTAGCGGGGAACAATGAGCAGTTCTTC
CDR3 protein: CASSLGLAGNNEQFF

J gene: TRBJ1-5
V gene: TRBV28
clone size: -
D gene: TRBD1
CDR3 DNA: TGTGCCAGCAGTTCCTCGGGACAGAACAATCAGCCCCAGCATTTT
CDR3 protein: CASSSSGQNNQPQHF

J gene: TRBJ2-7
V gene: TRBV10-1
clone size: -
D gene: -
CDR3 DNA: TGCGCCAGCAATTACAGGTCCTACGAGCAGTACTTC
CDR3 protein: CASNYRSYEQYF

J gene: TRBJ2-3
V gene: TRBV13
clone size: -
D gene: TRBD2
CDR3 DNA: TGTGCCAGCAGCTTCCTAGCGGGAGGGTATACTAGCACAGATACGCAGTATTTT
CDR3 protein: CASSFLAGGYTSTDTQYF

J gene: TRBJ2-1
V gene: TRBV27
clone size: -
D gene: TRBD2
CDR3 DNA: TGTGCCAGCAGTTTCCAGCGGGGAAGCTCCTACAATGAGCAGTTCTTC
CDR3 protein: CASSFQRGSSYNEQFF

J gene: TRBJ1-5
V gene: TRBV19
clone size: few
D gene: TRBD1
CDR3 DNA: TGTGCCAGTAGCCCTCGACAGGGGAATAGCAATCAGCCCCAGCATTTT
CDR3 protein: CASSPRQGNSNQPQHF

J gene: TRBJ1-2
V gene: TRBV28
clone size: -
D gene: -
CDR3 DNA: TGTGCCAGCAGTTTAGGGATCAGGGATGGCTACACCTTC
CDR3 protein: CASSLGIRDGYTF

J gene: TRBJ1-5
V gene: TRBV19
clone size: few
D gene: -
CDR3 DNA: TGTGCGACTCGGGACAACGGTGTCCACAATCAGCCCCAGCATTTT
CDR3 protein: CATRDNGVHNQPQHF

J gene: TRBJ1-1
V gene: TRBV15
clone size: -
D gene: TRBD1
CDR3 DNA: TGTGCCACCAGCCCTGACAGGGCGGTAAGCGGCACTGAAGCTTTCTTT
CDR3 protein: CATSPDRAVSGTEAFF

J gene: TRBJ2-7
V gene: TRBV18
clone size: -
D gene: TRBD2
CDR3 DNA: TGTGCCAGCTCACCCGGGACTAGCGGGTTGTACGAGCAGTACTTC
CDR3 protein: CASSPGTSGLYEQYF

J gene: TRBJ2-7
V gene: TRBV13
clone size: once
D gene: -
CDR3 DNA: TGTGCCAGCAGCTTAGGTGCGGGCTTCTCCTACGAGCAGTACTTC
CDR3 protein: CASSLGAGFSYEQYF

J gene: TRBJ1-6
V gene: TRBV14
clone size: -
D gene: TRBD1
CDR3 DNA: TGTGCCAGCAGCCAAGCCGGGGACAGATCAAGTTCACCCCTCCACTTT
CDR3 protein: CASSQAGDRSSSPLHF

J gene: TRBJ2-1
V gene: TRBV27
clone size: once
D gene: TRBD2
CDR3 DNA: TGTGCCAGCGGAAGCGGGACTTACAATGAGCAGTTCTTC
CDR3 protein: CASGSGTYNEQFF

J gene: TRBJ1-2
V gene: TRBV18
clone size: -
D gene: -
CDR3 DNA: TGTGCCAGCTCACCCGGGATTCGCTACTATGGCTACACCTTC
CDR3 protein: CASSPGIRYYGYTF

J gene: TRBJ2-7
V gene: TRBV5-1
clone size: -
D gene: -
CDR3 DNA: TGCGCCAGCAGCGCGGTGGAGGGACTCCACTACGAGCAGTACTTC
CDR3 protein: CASSAVEGLHYEQYF

J gene: TRBJ2-7
V gene: TRBV19
clone size: -
D gene: -
CDR3 DNA: TGTGCCAGTAGTGGGCAGCACTCCTACGAGCAGTACTTC
CDR3 protein: CASSGQHSYEQYF

J gene: TRBJ1-5
V gene: TRBV7-6
clone size: -
D gene: -
CDR3 DNA: TGTGCCAGCAGCAGGTCGGACAGACAGCCCCAGCATTTT
CDR3 protein: CASSRSDRQPQHF

J gene: TRBJ1-5
V gene: TRBV7-8
clone size: -
D gene: TRBD1
CDR3 DNA: TGTGCCAGCAGCCCTAGAGCCGGGACAGGGAATCAGCCCCAGCATTTT
CDR3 protein: CASSPRAGTGNQPQHF

J gene: TRBJ2-1
V gene: TRBV7-9
clone size: few
D gene: TRBD2
CDR3 DNA: TGTGCCAGCAGCCCGACTAGCGGGAGACGATACAATGAGCAGTTCTTC
CDR3 protein: CASSPTSGRRYNEQFF

J gene: TRBJ2-7
V gene: TRBV28
clone size: once
D gene: TRBD2
CDR3 DNA: TGTGCCAGCAGTCTTTTTCCCCTAGCGGGAGGCCAGTTTTACGAGCAGTACTTC
CDR3 protein: CASSLFPLAGGQFYEQYF

J gene: TRBJ1-1
V gene: TRBV27
clone size: -
D gene: -
CDR3 DNA: TGTGCCAGCAGTTTTTCGGGGAACACTGAAGCTTTCTTT
CDR3 protein: CASSFSGNTEAFF

J gene: TRBJ1-2
V gene: TRBV7-3
clone size: -
D gene: TRBD1
CDR3 DNA: TGTGCCAGCAGCCAAGGACAGGGGGTGGACTATGGCTACACCTTC
CDR3 protein: CASSQGQGVDYGYTF

J gene: TRBJ2-5
V gene: TRBV7-2
clone size: -
D gene: TRBD2
CDR3 DNA: TGTGCCAGCAGCTTAGTACGGCTAGCGGGGGGGGGTTCCCAAGAGACCCAGTACTTC
CDR3 protein: CASSLVRLAGGGSQETQYF

J gene: TRBJ2-1
V gene: TRBV11-2
clone size: -
D gene: -
CDR3 DNA: TGTGCCAGCAGCTTAGATACTACCTCCTATGAGCAGTTCTTC
CDR3 protein: CASSLDTTSYEQFF

J gene: TRBJ2-7
V gene: TRBV2
clone size: once
D gene: -
CDR3 DNA: TGTGCCAGCCGAATGTCGACAGCCAACTACGAGCAGTACTTC
CDR3 protein: CASRMSTANYEQYF

J gene: TRBJ2-3
V gene: TRBV7-2
clone size: -
D gene: TRBD1
CDR3 DNA: TGTGCCAGCAGCTCACGGACAGGGGGCTTGAATACGCAGTATTTT
CDR3 protein: CASSSRTGGLNTQYF

J gene: TRBJ1-3
V gene: TRBV6-5
clone size: -
D gene: -
CDR3 DNA: TGTGCCAGCACTAGTCCTGGAAACACCATATATTTT
CDR3 protein: CASTSPGNTIYF

J gene: TRBJ2-5
V gene: TRBV3-1/TRBV3-2
clone size: -
D gene: -
CDR3 DNA: TGTGCCAGCAGCCCCCCACTATTCCAAGAGACCCAGTACTTC
CDR3 protein: CASSPPLFQETQYF

J gene: TRBJ2-7
V gene: TRBV2
clone size: -
D gene: -
CDR3 DNA: TGTGCCAGCTCGGAGGGGCCCTCCTACGAGCAGTACTTC
CDR3 protein: CASSEGPSYEQYF

J gene: TRBJ2-3
V gene: TRBV5-1
clone size: -
D gene: TRBD1
CDR3 DNA: TGCGCCAGCAGTCAGCCGGGACAGGGAGAAGATACGCAGTATTTT
CDR3 protein: CASSQPGQGEDTQYF

J gene: TRBJ1-5
V gene: TRBV29-1
clone size: -
D gene: -
CDR3 DNA: TGCAGCGTGCCTCAGGGCTACACCGCCCTTAGCAATCAGCCCCAGCATTTT
CDR3 protein: CSVPQGYTALSNQPQHF

J gene: TRBJ2-7
V gene: TRBV6-5
clone size: -
D gene: -
CDR3 DNA: TGTGCCAGCAGTTCTCCCGGAGGCTACGAGCAGTACTTC
CDR3 protein: CASSSPGGYEQYF

J gene: TRBJ2-1
V gene: TRBV28
clone size: -
D gene: -
CDR3 DNA: TGTGCCAGCAGAACGGTGGGGAGTCAGTTCTTC
CDR3 protein: CASRTVGSQFF

J gene: TRBJ2-3
V gene: TRBV12-2
clone size: -
D gene: -
CDR3 DNA: TGTGCAAGTCGCCCAGGCAAGGAAACAGATACGCAGTATTTT
CDR3 protein: CASRPGKETDTQYF

J gene: TRBJ2-1
V gene: TRBV27
clone size: -
D gene: -
CDR3 DNA: TGTGCCAGCACAACAGGGATTTCCGATGAGCAGTTCTTC
CDR3 protein: CASTTGISDEQFF